This TCR beta chain was sequenced during a study of CD8 T cells in Susac syndrome. Study at large: Patients with Susac syndrome were, at the time of blood collection, therapy-naive, maintained on corticosteroids, or maintained on intravenous immunoglobulin alone. Study-level points and caveats: TEMRA cells and active patients showed peak Susac CD8+ clonal expansion.

With random hexamers, reverse transcription was performed on roughly 0.5 to 1 ug of RNA. TCRdb re-called the immunoSEQ multiplex PCR reads through MiXCR, storing one row per CDR3 protein. Of some 75,000 distinct CDR3 sequences listed, 93% are singletons. This clonotype was counted a few times. What it recognizes is unknown. The clonotype comes from a human donor with Susac syndrome. Material for sequencing was CD8+ T cells from PBMCs.

The CDR3 loop reads CASRDRGRYEQYF. CDR3 sequence (DNA): TGTGCCAGCAGGGACAGGGGCCGTTACGAGCAGTACTTC. The J gene is TRBJ2-7, the V gene TRBV2; 9 bases map to TRBD1. Germline assignment: CDR1 SNHLY and CDR2 FYNNEI. The CDR3 has 13 amino acids. V lost 6 bases, J lost 4 bases, and 4 bases stayed unmatched.